This T cell receptor (beta chain) is from a study of T cells in Graves' hyperthyroidism and ophthalmopathy. Study observations and caveats: Most expanded thyroid clonotypes above 0.001 also appeared in blood.

V was clipped by 10 bases and J by 1 base; unmatched bases: 5. The CDR3 is made up of 14 amino acids. Germline assignment: CDR1 MNHNS and CDR2 SASEGT. Many counts were recorded for this clonotype. Antigen: not known. Regions amplified from RNA transcripts were the TCR beta CDR3 regions. The HTBI primer set served for first-round RT-PCR of the TCR CDR3. A single record per CDR3 protein comes from TCRdb applying MiXCR to the multiplex PCR reads. The table shows more than 600,000 distinct CDR3 sequences, with roughly 15% occurring only once. This clonotype was sampled from a young man with Graves' hyperthyroidism. What was sequenced was blood. The genes are TRBV6-1 and TRBJ2-1; 9 bases line up with TRBD2. CDR3 DNA sequence: TGTGCCACTCTCAGCGGGAGGTCCTACAATGAGCAGTTCTTC. As protein: CATLSGRSYNEQFF.